Following are 23 T cell receptor beta chains from one sample sequenced in a study of cytomegalovirus exposure and HLA in healthy donors. The PCR made use of 60 Vbeta and 13 Jbeta primers. Some clones are missing from TCRdb's copy, which holds only in-frame ones; the method was immunoSEQ multiplex PCR. The table lists approximately 200,000 clones, 65% to 85% of them singletons, with roughly 6% in the top ten. The sample taken for sequencing was PBMCs. The receptors were gathered from a woman aged 30 to 39 in good health and CMV-seropositive.

This clone was observed a single time. This chain links TRBV5-1 with TRBJ2-5; 8 bases map to TRBD2. Germline V gene lookup returns CDR1 SGHRS and CDR2 YFSETQ. Trimming removed 4 bases from V and 4 bases from J; junction bases left unmatched: 6. The CDR3 is 14 residues long. CDR3: CASSREGEGETQYF. The CDR3 DNA reads as TGCGCCAGCAGCCGGGAGGGAGAGGGAGAGACCCAGTACTTC.

The chain recombines TRBV19 with TRBJ1-4; D is unclear. Trimming left V 5 bases short and J 13 bases short, with 14 bases between. In germline, CDR1 is LNHDA, CDR2 SQIVND (reference sequence). The CDR3 is made up of 12 amino acids. CDR3 loop: CASSVSRELLFF. Written as DNA, the CDR3 is TGTGCCAGTAGTGTAAGCCGGGAGTTACTGTTTTTT.

This clone was recorded only once. The V gene is TRBV6-5, the J gene TRBJ2-2, with D maybe TRBD1 (6 bases). Germline CDR1 MNHEY, CDR2 SVGAGI. V dropped 1 base and J dropped 1 base, with 10 bases sitting between them. This CDR3 has 16 amino acids. CDR3 DNA: TGTGCCAGCAGTTACTTCAGGGGAATGAACACCGGGGAGCTGTTTTTT. This gives the protein CASSYFRGMNTGELFF.

This rearrangement joins TRBV5-1 to TRBJ2-5; 7 nucleotides match TRBD1. The DNA matches TRBJ2-7 better at its end, which makes the J call doubtful. CDR1 and CDR2 from the germline V gene are SGHRS and YFSETQ. CDR3 length: 14 amino acids. The CDR3 is CASSLGPGQYEQYF. CDR3 coding DNA: TGCGCCAGCAGCCTTGGCCCGGGACAGTACGAGCAGTACTTC.

V gene TRBV30 combines with J gene TRBJ2-3; TRBD2 aligns across 11 bases. CDR1 and CDR2 from the germline V gene are GTSNPN and SVGIG (reference sequence). The CDR3 contains 18 residues. The V and J ends lost 5 bases and 3 bases, in that order; junction bases with no gene match: 16. The CDR3: CAWGFRSRLAGMTDTQYF. The DNA for the CDR3 is TGTGCCTGGGGCTTCCGCTCGAGACTAGCGGGGATGACAGATACGCAGTATTTT. The full variable domain, with the rest looked up from reference TRBV30 and TRBJ2-3, is SQTIHQWPATLVQPVGSPLSLECTVEGTSNPNLYWYRQAAGRGLQLLFYSVGIGQISSEVPQNLSASRPQDRQFILSSKKLLLSDSGFYLCAWGFRSRLAGMTDTQYFGPGTRLTVL.

This chain joins TRBV27 and TRBJ2-7, with a possible D match to TRBD1 (5 bases). V shed 5 bases and J shed 0 bases, with 29 bases lying between them. The CDR3 runs to 20 residues. Germline CDR1 MNHEY, CDR2 SMNVEV (reference sequence). CDR3 coding DNA: TGTGCCAGCAGTCCCTCTCCCAATTACAGGTCCCCCGTAAGCTCCTACGAGCAGTACTTC. It is translated as CASSPSPNYRSPVSSYEQYF.

The chain joins TRBV25-1 to TRBJ2-1; the D is unclear. CDR3 length: 13 amino acids. The V gene's germline CDR1 is MGHDK and CDR2 SYGVNS. Trimming shortened V by 1 base and J by 15 bases, and 16 bases separated the two germline ends. This CDR3 reads CASSESTECGPFF. Here the CDR3 DNA reads TGTGCCAGCAGTGAATCGACGGAGTGCGGCCCGTTCTTC.

This chain links TRBV7-2 with TRBJ2-7; 15 bases are a match to TRBD2. The V segment lost 5 bases and the J segment 7 bases; nucleotides outside the gene matches: 3. CDR1 is SGHTA and CDR2 is FQGNSA in the germline V gene. The CDR3 contains 14 residues. CDR3 residues: CASSGTSGRSEQYF. In DNA, the CDR3 is TGTGCCAGCAGCGGGACTAGCGGGAGGAGTGAGCAGTACTTC.

The CDR3 region has the DNA TGTGCCAGCAGCCAAGGAGTAGGGACAGGGGGCTTGGGGACCTACGAGCAGTACTTC. Translation gives CASSQGVGTGGLGTYEQYF. The chain recombines TRBV4-2 with TRBJ2-5, with TRBD1 matching 12 bases. TRBJ2-7 matches the DNA end more closely, so the J call is doubtful. The CDR3 totals 19 residues. Germline CDR1 reads LGHNA; CDR2 reads YNFKEQ.

This clone was observed a handful of times. This rearrangement joins TRBV9 to TRBJ2-1; 9 bases map to TRBD2. Germline CDR1 and CDR2: SGDLS and YYNGEE. V lost 4 bases to trimming and J lost 9 bases; unmatched junction nucleotides: 8. The CDR3 sequence is 14 residues long. The CDR3 here is CASSYRLAVSEQFF. DNA of the CDR3: TGTGCCAGCAGCTACCGACTAGCGGTCAGTGAGCAGTTCTTC.

The chain joins TRBV5-1 to TRBJ2-1; the match to TRBD2 covers 8 bases. Trimming took 4 bases from V and 13 from J; bases not matched to a gene: 19. The CDR3 contains 16 residues. CDR1 is SGHRS and CDR2 is YFSETQ in the germline V gene. As DNA, the CDR3 is TGCGCCAGCAGCCCCCTCCAGGGACTAGGCGCCTTAGGTCAGTTCTTC. Translation gives CASSPLQGLGALGQFF.

Here the CDR3 reads CATSRDPNNEQFF. Written as DNA, the CDR3 is TGTGCCACCAGCAGAGATCCTAACAATGAGCAGTTCTTC. The V and J genes are TRBV15 and TRBJ2-1; D gene unclear. Deletions cut 0 bases from V and 5 bases from J, with 5 bases between. The germline V gene has CDR1 LNHNV and CDR2 YYDKDF (reference sequence). This CDR3 has 13 amino acids.

The chain combines TRBV11-1 with TRBJ2-5; 9 bases match TRBD1. Germline assignment: CDR1 SGHAT and CDR2 FQDESV (reference sequence). With V trimmed by 5 bases and J by 1 base, 5 bases remained unmatched. This CDR3 is built from 15 residues. As DNA, the CDR3 is TGTGCCAGCAGCCACGGGACAGGGATCCAAGAGACCCAGTACTTC. Encoded protein: CASSHGTGIQETQYF.

The chain joins TRBV28 to TRBJ2-7, with 7 positions matching TRBD2. The CDR3 length is 11 residues. Germline V gene data show CDR1 as MDHEN and CDR2 as SYDVKM. V lost 11 bases, J lost 2 bases, and 3 bases stayed unmatched. The CDR3 region is CAWGGTYEQYF. CDR3 nucleotides: TGTGCCTGGGGGGGAACCTACGAGCAGTACTTC.

This clone has a single count. The chain links TRBV5-3 to TRBJ2-7; a possible D gene is TRBD1 (6 bases). TRBV5-3 is annotated as an ORF whose role is uncertain. This CDR3 spans 14 amino acids. Trimming removed 6 bases from V and 6 bases from J, with 19 bases in between. CDR3 residues: CARTRTGFQCEQYF. The CDR3 bases are TGTGCCAGAACCCGCACAGGGTTCCAATGCGAGCAGTACTTC.

The gene calls are TRBV5-1 and TRBJ2-3; 12 bases line up with TRBD2. The V and J ends lost 6 bases and 6 bases, in that order; junction bases with no gene match: 14. Germline lookup yields CDR1 SGHRS and CDR2 YFSETQ. This CDR3 is 17 amino acids long. CDR3 sequence (DNA): TGCGCCAGCAAACCACTAGCGGGAGGTTCCGGCGGCGATACGCAGTATTTT. Protein sequence: CASKPLAGGSGGDTQYF. Combining the CDR3 with reference TRBV5-1 and TRBJ2-3 gives the whole variable domain KAGVTQTPRYLIKTRGQQVTLSCSPISGHRSVSWYQQTPGQGLQFLFEYFSETQRNKGNFPGRFSGRQFSNSRSEMNVSTLELGDSALYLCASKPLAGGSGGDTQYFGPGTRLTVL.

This clone has a handful of counts. The V call is TRBV27, the J call TRBJ1-4; the match to TRBD1 covers 7 bases. The CDR3 extends over 12 amino acids. Germline CDR1 and CDR2: MNHEY and SMNVEV (reference sequence). The J segment lost 12 bases and the V segment lost 8 bases, leaving 9 bases of the junction unmatched. The CDR3 sequence: CASRQGGRELFF. The CDR3 bases are TGTGCCAGCCGACAGGGAGGACGCGAACTGTTTTTT.

V gene TRBV7-6 combines with J gene TRBJ2-2; no firm D call. With 5 bases removed from V and 3 bases from J, the gap between germline ends came to 13 bases. The germline gives CDR1 SGHVS, CDR2 FNYEAQ. The CDR3 loop spans 15 amino acids. As DNA, the CDR3 is TGTGCCAGCAGCCCAGTGTTATTCGACACCGGGGAGCTGTTTTTT. Translating it yields CASSPVLFDTGELFF.

The chain links TRBV4-3 to TRBJ2-1, with TRBD1 matching over 8 bases. The germline gives CDR1 LGHNA, CDR2 YSLEER. V shed 0 bases and J 3 bases; nucleotides not matched to a gene: 4. The CDR3 is 16 amino acids. The CDR3: CASSQDGGQGYNEQFF. CDR3 sequence (DNA): TGCGCCAGCAGCCAAGATGGCGGACAGGGCTACAATGAGCAGTTCTTC.

This clone is a singleton in its sample. The chain joins TRBV6-1 to TRBJ2-7, with 7 bases that match TRBD1. The germline V gene has CDR1 MNHNS and CDR2 SASEGT. J lost 4 bases, V lost 4 bases, and 7 bases had no gene match. The CDR3 totals 14 residues. CDR3 protein: CASSVNRGAYEQYF. In DNA, the CDR3 is TGTGCCAGCAGTGTTAACAGGGGAGCTTACGAGCAGTACTTC.

The chain is built from TRBV10-2 and TRBJ1-1; 7 bases line up with TRBD1. Germline V CDR1 and CDR2: WSHSY, SAAADI. CDR3 length: 15 amino acids. J gave up 4 bases and V 2 bases, and 7 bases lay outside the gene matches. DNA for the CDR3: TGCGCCAGCAGTGAGATGACAGGGATGGTCACTGAAGCTTTCTTT. Translation: CASSEMTGMVTEAFF.

V gene TRBV6-1 combines with J gene TRBJ1-1; 8 positions match TRBD1. The germline CDR1 and CDR2 sequences are MNHNS and SASEGT. V was clipped by 4 bases and J by 5 bases; unmatched bases: 3. The CDR3 runs 13 residues. The CDR3 loop reads CASSADRGTEAFF. CDR3 nucleotides: TGTGCCAGCAGTGCCGACAGGGGTACTGAAGCTTTCTTT.

The chain couples TRBV10-3 to TRBJ1-1; D possibly corresponds to TRBD1 (5 bases). Between the trimmed V and J ends, which lost 3 bases and 2 bases, there was a span of 7 bases. This CDR3 has 13 amino acids. Germline CDR1 ENHRY, CDR2 SYGVKD. The CDR3 sequence is CAISEGENTEAFF. The CDR3 nucleotides read TGTGCCATCAGTGAAGGGGAAAACACTGAAGCTTTCTTT.